The 21 T cell receptor beta chains given below trace back to one sample, sequenced in a study of early T cells in non-severe SARS-CoV-2 infection. MiXCR, applied by TCRdb to the 5' RACE reads, yields one record per CDR3 protein. The sample lists about 80,000 distinct CDR3 sequences; around 10% were seen once. The sequencing used whole blood, collected at baseline. The receptors stem from an adult who was a healthcare worker with PCR-confirmed SARS-CoV-2 infection or an uninfected control (not recorded which). The donor label of this sample is uncertain.

This clonotype occurred a few times. This sequence joins TRBV7-6 and TRBJ2-7; 9 bases align to TRBD2. The ends lost 5 bases at V and 6 bases at J; junction bases unmatched: 8. There are 14 residues in the CDR3. The germline gives CDR1 SGHVS, CDR2 FNYEAQ. The chain's CDR3 is CASSAGTSRFEQYF. The CDR3 DNA follows: TGTGCCAGCAGCGCCGGGACTAGCCGATTCGAGCAGTACTTC.

This clonotype appeared a few times. V is TRBV25-1 and J is TRBJ2-5, with TRBD2 as a possible D gene (5 bases). This CDR3 is built from 14 residues. V was pared by 4 bases and J by 7 bases, with 16 bases between. CDR1 is MGHDK, CDR2 SYGVNS, per germline. This chain's CDR3 is CASSGALQAGTQYF. The DNA of the CDR3 is TGTGCCAGCAGTGGCGCCCTCCAGGCGGGGACCCAGTACTTC.

The sample holds a few counts of this clonotype. This chain connects TRBV10-3 to TRBJ2-2, with no clear D. This CDR3 is built from 15 residues. V lost 4 bases, J lost 0 bases, and 9 bases lay in between. The germline gives CDR1 ENHRY, CDR2 SYGVKD. The CDR3 DNA follows: TGTGCCATCAGTGTTCGGGCGGCGAACACCGGGGAGCTGTTTTTT. Translating gives CAISVRAANTGELFF.

CDR3 residues: CASRQGTSKQETQYF. The CDR3 DNA reads TGCGCCAGCAGACAAGGGACTAGTAAACAGGAGACCCAGTACTTC. The chain couples TRBV5-1 to TRBJ2-5; TRBD2 matches at 8 bases. Germline V gene lookup returns CDR1 SGHRS and CDR2 YFSETQ. V lost 5 bases, J lost 5 bases, and 11 bases stayed unmatched. This CDR3 is 15 amino acids long.

This clonotype showed up just a few times. This rearrangement joins TRBV27 to TRBJ2-3; D unresolved. The germline CDR1 and CDR2 sequences are MNHEY and SMNVEV (reference sequence). Trimming took off 7 bases at V and 2 bases at J, with 19 bases between the two ends. The CDR3 totals 16 residues. CDR3 loop: CASKGILRLPTDTQYF. The CDR3 DNA follows: TGTGCCAGCAAAGGGATCCTACGGTTGCCCACAGATACGCAGTATTTT.

The gene calls are TRBV27 and TRBJ2-7, with TRBD2 matching over 10 bases. Germline lookup yields CDR1 MNHEY and CDR2 SMNVEV (reference sequence). After removal of 5 bases from V and 4 bases from J, the junction contained 5 bases not matched to a gene. CDR3 length: 14 residues. The CDR3 is CASSPLAGVYEQYF. The CDR3 DNA is TGTGCCAGCAGTCCCCTAGCGGGAGTTTACGAGCAGTACTTC.

This clonotype showed up just a few times. The chain employs TRBV2 and TRBJ2-7; D might be TRBD1 (5 bases). Germline lookup yields CDR1 SNHLY and CDR2 FYNNEI. The CDR3 sequence is 14 residues long. The germline V and J ends were trimmed by 4 bases and 2 bases, with 12 bases remaining between them. The CDR3 sequence: CASSVAGSPYEQYF. In DNA form, the CDR3 reads TGTGCCAGCAGTGTCGCAGGGTCGCCCTACGAGCAGTACTTC.

This clonotype has only a few counts. The gene calls are TRBV30 and TRBJ1-2, with 7 bases that match TRBD1. This CDR3 has 18 residues. The germline CDR1 and CDR2 sequences are GTSNPN and SVGIG (reference sequence). The V and J ends lost 0 bases and 4 bases, in that order; junction bases with no gene match: 17. The CDR3 nucleotides read TGTGCCTGGAGTGTACCCCTTTTAAGGGGGCCTACAGGCTATGGCTACACCTTC. This codes for CAWSVPLLRGPTGYGYTF.

This clonotype was seen a handful of times. J is TRBJ2-2 and V is TRBV20-1; 8 bases are a match to TRBD2. This CDR3 is built from 14 residues. Germline loops: CDR1 DFQATT, CDR2 SNEGSKA (reference sequence). V lost 6 bases to trimming and J lost 7 bases; unmatched junction nucleotides: 10. CDR3 region: CSATGGPLDGELFF. Written as DNA, the CDR3 is TGCAGTGCAACGGGAGGGCCATTGGACGGGGAGCTGTTTTTT.

V gene TRBV7-3 combines with J gene TRBJ2-3; D gene ambiguous. Germline CDR1 and CDR2: SGHTA and FQGTGA. The CDR3 totals 14 residues. The germline V and J ends were trimmed by 5 bases and 3 bases, with 12 bases remaining between them. The CDR3 sequence: CASSETVGTDTQYF. The CDR3 DNA reads TGTGCCAGCAGCGAAACGGTAGGGACAGATACGCAGTATTTT.

This clonotype was observed a few times. The chain uses TRBV5-1 and TRBJ1-5; TRBD1 matches 10 bases. Germline CDR1 SGHRS, CDR2 YFSETQ. J was trimmed by 4 bases and V by 0 bases; bases with no gene match: 4. The CDR3 has 16 amino acids. The CDR3 reads CASSLVPGQGNQPQHF. Written as DNA, the CDR3 is TGCGCCAGCAGCTTGGTGCCGGGACAGGGGAATCAGCCCCAGCATTTT.

A single count supports this clonotype. The rearrangement joins TRBV19 to TRBJ2-1, with D uncertain. The CDR3 spans 11 residues. The V and J ends lost 8 bases and 5 bases respectively, with 7 bases between them. The germline V gene encodes CDR1 LNHDA and CDR2 SQIVND (reference sequence). CDR3: CASFDDNEQFF. The CDR3 DNA reads as TGTGCCAGTTTTGACGACAATGAGCAGTTCTTC.

Many counts were recorded for this clonotype. The rearrangement uses TRBV12-3 or TRBV12-4 and TRBJ2-1, with no clear D. V was trimmed by 6 bases and J by 4 bases, leaving 13 bases between them. The CDR3 has 14 residues. Written as DNA, the CDR3 is TGTGCCAGCAGCCTGGCACAAGGGTACAATGAGCAGTTCTTC. Amino acid sequence: CASSLAQGYNEQFF.

A few counts support this clonotype. The chain has TRBV20-1 and TRBJ2-7, with a tentative D call TRBD2 (5 bases). Germline CDR1 and CDR2: DFQATT and SNEGSKA (reference sequence). This CDR3 has 13 residues. V lost 6 bases, J lost 3 bases, and 15 bases lay in between. CDR3: CSAFLEGGYEQYF. CDR3 nucleotides: TGCAGTGCCTTCCTAGAGGGCGGCTACGAGCAGTACTTC.

The chain links TRBV5-1 to TRBJ1-1; possibly TRBD1 for D (6 bases). The length of the CDR3 is 14 residues. The germline CDR1 and CDR2 sequences are SGHRS and YFSETQ. Trimming stripped 4 bases from V and 1 base from J, with 11 bases between. Here the CDR3 reads CASSPDRTNTEAFF. CDR3 sequence (DNA): TGCGCCAGCAGCCCCGACAGGACGAACACTGAAGCTTTCTTT.

This clonotype came up many times. This chain connects TRBV12-3 or TRBV12-4 to TRBJ2-1, with D hard to call. The CDR3 runs 14 residues. Trimming pared 3 bases from V and 5 bases from J, leaving 11 bases between. In DNA, the CDR3 is TGTGCCAGCAGTTTTATAACGCATCACAATGAGCAGTTCTTC. Amino acid sequence: CASSFITHHNEQFF.

The table lists this clonotype with many counts. The CDR3 sequence: CASSDEGGRETQYF. The CDR3 DNA sequence: TGTGCCAGCAGTGACGAAGGGGGCCGGGAGACCCAGTACTTC. The chain couples TRBV25-1 to TRBJ2-5, with 7 bases identical to TRBD1. Germline V gene data show CDR1 as MGHDK and CDR2 as SYGVNS. There are 14 residues in the CDR3. V lost 3 bases, J lost 5 bases, and 6 bases stayed unmatched.

This clonotype was detected once. The V call is TRBV19, the J call TRBJ2-5; perhaps TRBD1 as D (5 bases). Trimming stripped 3 bases from V and 5 bases from J, with 13 bases between. Germline loops: CDR1 LNHDA, CDR2 SQIVND (reference sequence). The CDR3 is 14 residues long. CDR3 nucleotide sequence: TGTGCCAGTAGTATGAACAGGCGTGCGGAGACCCAGTACTTC. Protein product: CASSMNRRAETQYF.

This clonotype appeared many times. The chain has TRBV5-1 and TRBJ2-2; weak D call: TRBD1 (6 bases). CDR3 length equals 15 residues. Deletions cut 0 bases from V and 4 bases from J, with 10 bases between. Germline V gives CDR1 SGHRS, CDR2 YFSETQ. This CDR3 reads CASSLAIGGTGELFF. Here the CDR3 DNA reads TGCGCCAGCAGCTTGGCCATAGGGGGCACCGGGGAGCTGTTTTTT.

This clonotype has just a few counts. The V gene is TRBV12-3 or TRBV12-4, the J gene TRBJ2-1, with TRBD1 matching 7 bases. The CDR3 has 13 residues. V was clipped by 5 bases and J by 5 bases; unmatched bases: 3. In DNA form, the CDR3 reads TGTGCCAGCAGTCCGGGACAGAACAATGAGCAGTTCTTC. It encodes CASSPGQNNEQFF.

This clonotype was seen repeatedly, ten times or more. The gene calls are TRBV2 and TRBJ1-1; D not certain. This CDR3 is built from 12 residues. V was pared by 0 bases and J by 11 bases, with 10 bases between. Per the germline V gene, CDR1 is SNHLY and CDR2 is FYNNEI. The CDR3 coding sequence is TGTGCCAGCAGTGAAGCAGGAGGTGAGGCTTTCTTT. It translates to CASSEAGGEAFF.